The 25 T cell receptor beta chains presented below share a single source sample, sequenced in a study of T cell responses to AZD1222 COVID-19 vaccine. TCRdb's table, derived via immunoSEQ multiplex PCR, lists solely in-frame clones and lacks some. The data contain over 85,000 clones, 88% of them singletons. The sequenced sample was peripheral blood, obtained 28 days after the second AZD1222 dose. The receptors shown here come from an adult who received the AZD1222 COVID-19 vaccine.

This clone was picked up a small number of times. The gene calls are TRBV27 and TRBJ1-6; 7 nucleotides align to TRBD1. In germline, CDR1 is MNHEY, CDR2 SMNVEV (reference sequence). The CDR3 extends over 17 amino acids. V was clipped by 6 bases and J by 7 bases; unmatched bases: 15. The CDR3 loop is CASSPWGTAGGNSPLHF. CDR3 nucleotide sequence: TGTGCCAGCAGCCCCTGGGGGACAGCTGGGGGGAATTCACCCCTCCACTTT.

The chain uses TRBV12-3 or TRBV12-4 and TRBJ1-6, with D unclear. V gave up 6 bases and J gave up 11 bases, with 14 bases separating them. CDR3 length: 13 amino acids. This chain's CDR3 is CASSSDPNTPLHF. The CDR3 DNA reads TGTGCCAGCAGCTCCGACCCCAACACACCCCTCCACTTT.

The CDR3 DNA sequence: TGTGCCAGCAGTGACAGGGTCCGCAATCAGCCCCAGCATTTT. It translates to CASSDRVRNQPQHF. The chain links TRBV6-6 to TRBJ1-5, with 7 bases that match TRBD1. J lost 2 bases, V lost 5 bases, and 3 bases had no gene match. The CDR3 has 14 amino acids. From germline, CDR1 is MNHNY and CDR2 SVGAGI (reference sequence).

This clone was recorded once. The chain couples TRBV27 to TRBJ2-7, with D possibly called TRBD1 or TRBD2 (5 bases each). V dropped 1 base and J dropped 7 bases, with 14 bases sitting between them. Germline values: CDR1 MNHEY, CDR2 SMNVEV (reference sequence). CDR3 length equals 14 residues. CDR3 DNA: TGTGCCAGCAGTTTATACCCAGGGTCGGGAGAGCAGTACTTC. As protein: CASSLYPGSGEQYF.

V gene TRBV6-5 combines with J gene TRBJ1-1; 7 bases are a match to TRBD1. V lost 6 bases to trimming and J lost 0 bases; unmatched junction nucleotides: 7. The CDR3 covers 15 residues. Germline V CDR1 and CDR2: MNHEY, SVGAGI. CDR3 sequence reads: CASSTTGIVNTEAFF. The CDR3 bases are TGTGCCAGCAGCACGACAGGGATCGTGAACACTGAAGCTTTCTTT.

Here the CDR3 DNA reads TGTGCCAGCAGCACTAGCCCTGACTCAGATACGCAGTATTTT. It is translated as CASSTSPDSDTQYF. The chain recombines TRBV7-8 with TRBJ2-3; maybe TRBD2 (6 bases). The length of the CDR3 is 14 residues. Germline V gene data show CDR1 as SGHVS and CDR2 as FQNEAQ. The V and J ends lost 5 bases and 4 bases respectively, with 13 bases between them.

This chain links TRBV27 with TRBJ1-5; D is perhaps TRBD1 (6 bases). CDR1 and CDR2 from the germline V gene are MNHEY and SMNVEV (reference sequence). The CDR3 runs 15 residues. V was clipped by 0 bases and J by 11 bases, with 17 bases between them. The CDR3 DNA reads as TGTGCCAGCAGTTTATCTCGGGGGGCGAGAGAAGCCCAGCATTTT. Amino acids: CASSLSRGAREAQHF.

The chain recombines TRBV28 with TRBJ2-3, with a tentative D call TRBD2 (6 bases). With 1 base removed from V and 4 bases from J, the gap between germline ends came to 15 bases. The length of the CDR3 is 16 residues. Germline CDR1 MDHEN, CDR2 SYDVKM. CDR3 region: CASSLSGVAGPDTQYF. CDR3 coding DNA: TGTGCCAGCAGTTTATCGGGGGTGGCGGGTCCAGATACGCAGTATTTT.

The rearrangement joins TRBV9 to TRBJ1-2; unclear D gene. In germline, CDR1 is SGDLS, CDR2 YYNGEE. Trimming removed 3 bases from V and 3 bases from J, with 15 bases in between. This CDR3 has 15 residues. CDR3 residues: CASSATPVGDYGYTF. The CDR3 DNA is TGTGCCAGCAGCGCCACCCCAGTTGGTGACTATGGCTACACCTTC.

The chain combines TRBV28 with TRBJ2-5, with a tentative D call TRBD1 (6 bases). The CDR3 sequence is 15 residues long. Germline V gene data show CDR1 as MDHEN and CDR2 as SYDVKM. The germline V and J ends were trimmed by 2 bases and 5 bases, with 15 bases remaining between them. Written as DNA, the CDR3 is TGTGCCAGCAGTTTACCGACAGGACCGGTCGAGACCCAGTACTTC. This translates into CASSLPTGPVETQYF.

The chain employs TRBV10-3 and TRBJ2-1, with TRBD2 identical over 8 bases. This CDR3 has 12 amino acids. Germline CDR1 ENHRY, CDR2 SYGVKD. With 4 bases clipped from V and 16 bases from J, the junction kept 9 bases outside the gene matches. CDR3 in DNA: TGTGCCATCAGTGGCAGCGGGAGTTACCAATTCTTC. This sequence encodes CAISGSGSYQFF.

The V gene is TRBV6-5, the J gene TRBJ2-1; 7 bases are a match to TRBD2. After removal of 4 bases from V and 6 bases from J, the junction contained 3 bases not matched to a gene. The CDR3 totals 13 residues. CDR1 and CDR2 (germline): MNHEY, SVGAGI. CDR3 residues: CASSWRLANEQFF. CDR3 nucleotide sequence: TGTGCCAGCAGTTGGAGACTAGCCAATGAGCAGTTCTTC.

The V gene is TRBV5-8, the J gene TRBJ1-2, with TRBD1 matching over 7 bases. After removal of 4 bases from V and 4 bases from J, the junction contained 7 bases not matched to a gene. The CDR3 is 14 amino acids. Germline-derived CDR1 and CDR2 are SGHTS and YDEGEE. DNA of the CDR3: TGTGCCAGCAGCGTCGGGACAGTAGGCTATGGCTACACCTTC. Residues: CASSVGTVGYGYTF.

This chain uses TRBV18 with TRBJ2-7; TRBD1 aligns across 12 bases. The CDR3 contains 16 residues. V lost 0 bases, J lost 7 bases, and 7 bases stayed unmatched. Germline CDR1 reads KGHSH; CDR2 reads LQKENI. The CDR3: CASSPPWGTGGVEQYF. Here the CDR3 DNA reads TGTGCCAGCTCACCACCGTGGGGGACAGGGGGCGTGGAGCAGTACTTC. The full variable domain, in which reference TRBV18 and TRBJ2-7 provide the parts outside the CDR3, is NAGVMQNPRHLVRRRGQEARLRCSPMKGHSHVYWYRQLPEEGLKFMVYLQKENIIDESGMPKERFSAEFPKEGPSILRIQQVVRGDSAAYFCASSPPWGTGGVEQYFGPGTRLTVT.

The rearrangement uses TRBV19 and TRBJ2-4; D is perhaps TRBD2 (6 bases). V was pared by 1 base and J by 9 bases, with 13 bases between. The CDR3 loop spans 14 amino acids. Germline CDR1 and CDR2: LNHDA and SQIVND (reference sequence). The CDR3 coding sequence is TGTGCCAGTAGTATAGCCTCTCTCGGGAGCATTCAGTACTTC. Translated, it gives CASSIASLGSIQYF.

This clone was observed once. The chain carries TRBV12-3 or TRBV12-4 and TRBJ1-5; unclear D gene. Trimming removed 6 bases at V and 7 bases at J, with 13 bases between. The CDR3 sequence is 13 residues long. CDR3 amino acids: CASSPTQDQPQHF. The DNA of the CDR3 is TGTGCCAGCAGCCCCACGCAAGACCAGCCCCAGCATTTT.

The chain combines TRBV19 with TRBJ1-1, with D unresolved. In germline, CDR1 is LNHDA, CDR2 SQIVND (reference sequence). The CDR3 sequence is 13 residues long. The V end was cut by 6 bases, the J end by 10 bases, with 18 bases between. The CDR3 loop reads CASRTIHGSVAFF. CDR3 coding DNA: TGTGCCAGTAGAACAATCCATGGTTCGGTAGCTTTCTTT.

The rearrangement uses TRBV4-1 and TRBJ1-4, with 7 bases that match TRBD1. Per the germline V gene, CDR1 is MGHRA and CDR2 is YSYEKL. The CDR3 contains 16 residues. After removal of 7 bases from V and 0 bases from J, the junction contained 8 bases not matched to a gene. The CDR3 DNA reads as TGCGCCAGCAAACCCACAGGGACAGCAACTAATGAAAAACTGTTTTTT. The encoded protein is CASKPTGTATNEKLFF.

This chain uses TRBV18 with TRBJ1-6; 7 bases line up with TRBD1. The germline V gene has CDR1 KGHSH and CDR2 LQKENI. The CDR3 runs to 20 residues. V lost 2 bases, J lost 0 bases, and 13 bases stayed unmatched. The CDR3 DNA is TGTGCCAGCTCACCAGTCACAGGGGCGACAGCCAGCTCCTATAATTCACCCCTCCACTTT. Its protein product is CASSPVTGATASSYNSPLHF.

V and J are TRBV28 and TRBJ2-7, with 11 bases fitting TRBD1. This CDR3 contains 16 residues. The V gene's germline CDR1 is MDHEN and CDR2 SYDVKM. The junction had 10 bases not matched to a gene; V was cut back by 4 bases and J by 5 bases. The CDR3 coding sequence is TGTGCCAGCAGTTCCCGCCGGACAGGGGGCTGGGACGAGCAGTACTTC. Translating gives CASSSRRTGGWDEQYF.

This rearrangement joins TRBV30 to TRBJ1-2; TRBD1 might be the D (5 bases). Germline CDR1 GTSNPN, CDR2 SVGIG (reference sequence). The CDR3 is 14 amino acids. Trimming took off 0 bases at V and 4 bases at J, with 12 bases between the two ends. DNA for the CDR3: TGTGCCTGGAGTGTAAAGGGGCCGCCCTATGGCTACACCTTC. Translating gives CAWSVKGPPYGYTF.

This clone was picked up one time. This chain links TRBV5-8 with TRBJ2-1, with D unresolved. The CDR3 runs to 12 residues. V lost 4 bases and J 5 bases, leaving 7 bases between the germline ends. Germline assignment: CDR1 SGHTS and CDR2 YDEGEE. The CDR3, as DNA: TGTGCCAGCAGCGACATGAACAATGAGCAGTTCTTC. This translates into CASSDMNNEQFF. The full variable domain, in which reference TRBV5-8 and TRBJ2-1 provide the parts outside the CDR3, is EAGVTQSPTHLIKTRGQQATLRCSPISGHTSVYWYQQALGLGLQFLLWYDEGEERNRGNFPPRFSGRQFPNYSSELNVNALELEDSALYLCASSDMNNEQFFGPGTRLTVL.

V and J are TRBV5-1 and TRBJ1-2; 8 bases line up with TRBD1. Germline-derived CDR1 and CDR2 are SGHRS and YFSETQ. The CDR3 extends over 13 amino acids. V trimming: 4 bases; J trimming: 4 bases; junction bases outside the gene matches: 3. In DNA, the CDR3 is TGCGCCAGCAGCGAACAGGGGGTCTATGGCTACACCTTC. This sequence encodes CASSEQGVYGYTF.

The CDR3 bases are TGTGCCAGCGTTTCAGGGCGGAATGAGCAGTTCTTC. Protein product: CASVSGRNEQFF. The rearrangement uses TRBV28 and TRBJ2-1; D possibly corresponds to TRBD1 (5 bases). V gave up 8 bases and J gave up 7 bases, with 12 bases separating them. This CDR3 comprises 12 residues. CDR1 and CDR2 from the germline V gene are MDHEN and SYDVKM. Complete variable domain (other parts from reference TRBV28 and TRBJ2-1): DVKVTQSSRYLVKRTGEKVFLECVQDMDHENMFWYRQDPGLGLRLIYFSYDVKMKEKGDIPEGYSVSREKKERFSLILESASTNQTSMYLCASVSGRNEQFFGPGTRLTVL.

The DNA of the CDR3 is TGTGCCAGCAGTTCCGGGACAGGGGCCGGGGAGCTGTTTTTT. As protein: CASSSGTGAGELFF. The rearrangement links TRBV28 to TRBJ2-2; 10 bases fit TRBD1. V shed 4 bases and J 6 bases; nucleotides not matched to a gene: 2. The CDR3 runs 14 residues. CDR1 and CDR2 (germline): MDHEN, SYDVKM.